This T cell receptor (beta chain) appears in the sequencing data of a study of cytomegalovirus exposure and HLA in healthy donors. The PCR used 60 Vbeta and 13 Jbeta primers. The protocol was immunoSEQ multiplex PCR, while the TCRdb copy is restricted to in-frame clones and leaves out a portion. The sample lists over 100,000 clones; around 76% were seen once. Concerning this clone: Its antigen is undetermined.

The CDR3 is 15 residues long. Per the germline V gene, CDR1 is SGHRS and CDR2 is YFSETQ. Germline trimming cut 3 bases from V and 9 bases from J; bases unmatched to any gene: 11. Study-level results: Segments of the TCR beta V type were, in most cases, productive about 87% or about 30% of the time in an earlier analysis.

The sequencing sample was made of PBMCs. The V gene is TRBV5-1, the J gene TRBJ1-4; 7 nucleotides match TRBD1. This TCR was recovered from a woman aged 40 to 50 in good health and CMV-seropositive. CDR3 region: CASSSQGDRVQKLFF. In DNA, the CDR3 is TGCGCCAGCAGCTCCCAAGGAGACAGGGTGCAAAAACTGTTTTTT.